The rows below give T cell receptor beta chains drawn from one sample of a study of vaccination effects on CD4 cells after COVID-19. The protocol was immunoSEQ multiplex PCR, while the TCRdb copy is restricted to in-frame clones and leaves out a portion. Of 80,000 to 95,000 clones listed, roughly 73% were seen once; the top ten hold 0.85% to 1.3%. Antigens of these TCRs are unknown. The source material was CD4+ T cells from PBMCs cultured with HCoV-OC43 spike peptides, sampled after COVID-19 vaccination. The receptors originated from a human donor who received a COVID-19 vaccine. CDR3s include the opening cysteine and the closing phenylalanine or tryptophan. The D gene is left open where the match is weak. The size of a clone is reported for some rows only, either as once, few or many, or as a class for expanded clones.

CDR3aa | CDR3nt | d_gene | j_gene | v_gene | abundance
CASRKGQGAAGYTF | TGTGCCAGTAGGAAAGGACAGGGGGCGGCGGGCTACACCTTC | TRBD1 | TRBJ1-2 | TRBV19 | -
CASRAVSGNTIYF | TGTGCCAGCAGGGCCGTCTCTGGAAACACCATATATTTT | - | TRBJ1-3 | TRBV6-6 | -
CASSQGARGWVAEAFF | TGTGCCAGCAGCCAAGGGGCCAGGGGATGGGTCGCTGAAGCTTTCTTT | - | TRBJ1-1 | TRBV3-1/TRBV3-2 | -
CASSQVGNTIYF | TGTGCCAGCAGCCAAGTAGGAAACACCATATATTTT | - | TRBJ1-3 | TRBV3-1/TRBV3-2 | -
CASSSARDGNTEAFF | TGTGCCAGCAGCTCCGCCAGGGATGGTAACACTGAAGCTTTCTTT | - | TRBJ1-1 | TRBV5-6 | -
CAWSVGENNEQFF | TGTGCCTGGAGTGTAGGGGAAAACAATGAGCAGTTCTTC | - | TRBJ2-1 | TRBV30 | -
CASTPGTGGYGYTF | TGTGCCAGTACCCCCGGGACAGGAGGCTATGGCTACACCTTC | TRBD1 | TRBJ1-2 | TRBV19 | once
CASSLGQLENIQYF | TGTGCCAGCAGTTTGGGACAGCTGGAAAACATTCAGTACTTC | TRBD1 | TRBJ2-4 | TRBV5-8 | -
CASKRTDNSPLHF | TGTGCCAGCAAGAGGACAGATAATTCACCCCTCCACTTT | - | TRBJ1-6 | TRBV27 | -
CATSDLGLAEKGTQYF | TGTGCCACCAGTGATCTCGGACTAGCGGAGAAGGGGACCCAGTACTTC | TRBD2 | TRBJ2-5 | TRBV24-1 | -
CASSERDRGGSNYGYTF | TGTGCCAGCAGTGAAAGAGATAGGGGGGGGAGTAACTATGGCTACACCTTC | - | TRBJ1-2 | TRBV6-1 | -
CASGLPGTGTLDTQYF | TGTGCTAGTGGTTTGCCCGGGACAGGGACACTGGATACGCAGTATTTT | TRBD1 | TRBJ2-3 | TRBV12-5 | -
CASSPPGKETQYF | TGTGCCAGCTCACCACCCGGGAAAGAGACCCAGTACTTC | - | TRBJ2-5 | TRBV18 | -
CASSLGSEGYNEQFF | TGTGCCAGCAGTTTAGGCAGCGAGGGCTACAATGAGCAGTTCTTC | - | TRBJ2-1 | TRBV28 | -
CASSPQNSGNTIYF | TGTGCCAGCAGTCCACAAAACTCTGGAAACACCATATATTTT | - | TRBJ1-3 | TRBV6-5 | -
CASSLTGQSTDTQYF | TGCGCCAGCAGCTTGACGGGACAAAGCACAGATACGCAGTATTTT | - | TRBJ2-3 | TRBV5-1 | few
CASSLQQGARGYTF | TGTGCCAGCAGCCTACAACAGGGGGCACGTGGCTACACCTTC | TRBD1 | TRBJ1-2 | TRBV3-1/TRBV3-2 | -
CASSISVISNQPQHF | TGTGCCAGTAGTATTTCGGTTATTAGCAATCAGCCCCAGCATTTT | - | TRBJ1-5 | TRBV19 | -
CASSEQGTIFNEKLFF | TGTGCCAGCAGTGAGCAGGGGACAATATTTAATGAAAAACTGTTTTTT | - | TRBJ1-4 | TRBV25-1 | -
CASSSGQFTDTQYF | TGCGCCAGCAGCTCGGGACAGTTCACAGATACGCAGTATTTT | TRBD1 | TRBJ2-3 | TRBV5-1 | -
CASSLNLIAGGRETQYF | TGTGCCAGCAGCCTCAATCTTATAGCGGGGGGGCGAGAGACCCAGTACTTC | TRBD2 | TRBJ2-5 | TRBV2 | -
CATKSPGGYNEQFF | TGTGCCACTAAATCCCCAGGGGGCTACAATGAGCAGTTCTTC | TRBD1 | TRBJ2-1 | TRBV19 | -
CASSLGQGSETQYF | TGTGCCAGCAGCTTAGGACAGGGGAGCGAGACCCAGTACTTC | TRBD1 | TRBJ2-5 | TRBV7-2 | -
CASRLNRGMNTEAFF | TGTGCCAGCAGGTTAAACAGGGGGATGAACACTGAAGCTTTCTTT | TRBD1 | TRBJ1-1 | TRBV7-3 | -
CASSSRGNRDEKLFF | TGCGCCAGCAGTTCCAGGGGAAATCGGGATGAAAAACTGTTTTTT | - | TRBJ1-4 | TRBV5-1 | -
CASSLAGGETQYF | TGTGCCAGCAGTCTAGCGGGAGGCGAGACCCAGTACTTC | TRBD2 | TRBJ2-5 | TRBV7-9 | -
CAWNPGQGTNQPQHF | TGTGCCTGGAATCCGGGACAGGGTACTAATCAGCCCCAGCATTTT | TRBD1 | TRBJ1-5 | TRBV30 | -
CAISESIGDTQYF | TGTGCCATCAGTGAGTCGATTGGGGATACGCAGTATTTT | - | TRBJ2-3 | TRBV10-3 | -
CASRSPKSADTQYF | TGTGCCAGCAGGTCTCCGAAGAGTGCCGATACGCAGTATTTT | - | TRBJ2-3 | TRBV4-2 | few
CASTLHPVNTEAFF | TGTGCCAGCACCCTACATCCTGTGAACACTGAAGCTTTCTTT | - | TRBJ1-1 | TRBV6-5 | -
CASRVDRTQMTEAFF | TGTGCCAGCAGAGTAGACAGGACCCAGATGACTGAAGCTTTCTTT | - | TRBJ1-1 | TRBV6-5 | once
CASSLASGRETQYF | TGCGCCAGCAGCTTGGCCTCTGGGAGGGAGACCCAGTACTTC | - | TRBJ2-5 | TRBV5-1 | few
CASSPGRTTDTQYF | TGTGCCAGCAGCCCGGGACGGACCACAGATACGCAGTATTTT | - | TRBJ2-3 | TRBV14 | -
CASSKDRDRGNTIYF | TGTGCCAGCAGCAAAGACAGGGACCGAGGAAACACCATATATTTT | TRBD1 | TRBJ1-3 | TRBV7-2 | few
CASNIGGGNTIYF | TGTGCCAGCAACATAGGGGGGGGAAACACCATATATTTT | - | TRBJ1-3 | TRBV7-2 | -
CASGLVLSYMNTEAFF | TGTGCTAGTGGTTTGGTCCTATCCTACATGAACACTGAAGCTTTCTTT | - | TRBJ1-1 | TRBV12-5 | -
CASSNHRFQPQHF | TGTGCCAGCTCTAACCACCGGTTTCAGCCCCAGCATTTT | - | TRBJ1-5 | TRBV18 | -
CASGGQGAPNSPLHF | TGTGCCAGTGGGGGACAGGGTGCGCCTAATTCACCCCTCCACTTT | TRBD1 | TRBJ1-6 | TRBV19 | -
CASSLVGGDDTQYF | TGTGCCAGCAGCTTAGTAGGCGGGGATGATACGCAGTATTTT | - | TRBJ2-3 | TRBV7-2 | -
CASSQPNPQGKETDTQYF | TGTGCCAGTAGTCAGCCCAATCCGCAGGGGAAAGAGACAGATACGCAGTATTTT | - | TRBJ2-3 | TRBV19 | -
CATSTDSNYGYTF | TGTGCCACCAGCACAGATTCTAACTATGGCTACACCTTC | - | TRBJ1-2 | TRBV15 | -
CASSAPAGNYGYTF | TGTGCCAGCAGCGCCCCCGCCGGGAACTATGGCTACACCTTC | - | TRBJ1-2 | TRBV5-4 | -
CASSFGQTSGGDNEQFF | TGTGCCAGCAGCTTCGGTCAGACTAGCGGGGGAGACAATGAGCAGTTCTTC | TRBD2 | TRBJ2-1 | TRBV5-8 | -
CASSLAFISNTGELFF | TGTGCCAGCAGCTTAGCTTTTATTTCGAACACCGGGGAGCTGTTTTTT | - | TRBJ2-2 | TRBV7-9 | -
CASREGQGRRYGYTF | TGTGCCAGCAGGGAAGGACAGGGGAGAAGGTATGGCTACACCTTC | TRBD1 | TRBJ1-2 | TRBV6-1 | -
CASEGADYNEQFF | TGTGCCAGCGAGGGGGCAGACTACAATGAGCAGTTCTTC | TRBD1 | TRBJ2-1 | TRBV6-5 | -
CASSLDYGGYSNQPQHF | TGTGCCAGCAGCTTAGATTATGGCGGATATAGCAATCAGCCCCAGCATTTT | - | TRBJ1-5 | TRBV7-2 | -
CASSPPGTVEETQYF | TGTGCCAGCTCACCACCGGGGACTGTCGAAGAGACCCAGTACTTC | - | TRBJ2-5 | TRBV18 | -